This T cell receptor (beta chain) was sequenced during a study of cytomegalovirus exposure and HLA in healthy donors. Whole-study findings and limits: The dataset shows that most TCR sequences were rare, while some public TCRs occurred in many donors.

Each donor was healthy, and each was a bone marrow donor. The PCR employed 60 Vbeta primers together with 13 Jbeta primers. Original analysis: Approximately 11 million of the approximately 80 million unique TCR beta chains counted in a later analysis were shared. Only in-frame clones appear in the TCRdb table, and some are missing; sequencing was by immunoSEQ multiplex PCR. From that table come the V and J calls and clone size; the DNA was used to work out D and trimming. The sample lists about 89,000 clones; 67% were seen once. Germline CDR1 reads MNHEY; CDR2 reads SMNVEV (reference sequence). CDR3 length: 18 amino acids. V was trimmed by 3 bases and J by 5 bases, leaving 22 bases between them. Concerning this clone: Antigen unknown.

This rearrangement joins TRBV27 to TRBJ2-2; unclear D gene. This TCR was sampled from a man in his thirties or forties in good health and CMV-seronegative. Sequences were obtained from PBMCs. CDR3 bases: TGTGCCAGCAGTTTTTTGAGGCCCCCCAACTATCAAACCGGGGAGCTGTTTTTT. It translates to CASSFLRPPNYQTGELFF.